This T cell receptor beta chain was captured in a study of cytotoxic CD8 clonotypes in ibrutinib-treated CLL. The study's findings and limits: Clonality was elevated at ibrutinib response and had returned toward baseline at progression.

The CDR3 runs to 16 residues. J lost 7 bases, V lost 2 bases, and 13 bases had no gene match. Per germline, CDR1 LGHNA and CDR2 YSLEER. The method was immunoSEQ multiplex PCR; TCRdb's version includes in-frame clones alone and lacks a portion of them. Here the sample spans about 250,000 clones, under 75% being singletons. This clone appeared a single time. What it binds is unknown. The sequence derives from a human donor with chronic lymphocytic leukemia. The V gene is TRBV4-3, the J gene TRBJ2-7; 8 bases agree with TRBD1. Sequencing was performed on PBMCs, taken after 24 months of ibrutinib treatment. In DNA, the CDR3 is TGCGCCAGCAGCCAAAGCTACCGGCAGGGGGCTTGGGAGCAGTACTTC. Encoded protein: CASSQSYRQGAWEQYF.